A selection of T cell receptor beta chains follows, all from one sample in a study of Ad26.COV2.S vaccination and SARS-CoV-2 variants. Using immunoSEQ multiplex PCR, the repertoire was profiled, and TCRdb retains in-frame clones only, with some absent. The table lists nearly 400,000 clones, around 89% of them singletons. This specimen was peripheral blood, taken in a trial of Ad26.COV2.S vaccine versus placebo. The receptors stem from a person between 18 and 59 years old who received the Ad26.COV2.S COVID-19 vaccine or a placebo. CDR3s include the opening cysteine and the closing phenylalanine or tryptophan. D genes are given only for firm matches. Not every row has a clone size; where given, it reads once, few, many or a size class.

J gene | clone size | D gene | V gene | CDR3 protein
TRBJ2-7 | few | TRBD2 | TRBV28 | CASSPGLAGLTYEQYF
TRBJ2-3 | - | - | TRBV5-6 | CASSLGQGGTDTQYF
TRBJ1-2 | - | TRBD1 | TRBV4-2 | CASSQVGQGDYGYTF
TRBJ2-7 | - | - | TRBV6-5 | CASTQGYEQYF
TRBJ1-6 | - | - | TRBV9 | CASSVGGSPLHF
TRBJ1-1 | - | - | TRBV28 | CASSSFTGNTEAFF
TRBJ2-5 | - | TRBD2 | TRBV7-6 | CASSTRVASGRGETQYF
TRBJ2-3 | - | - | TRBV18 | CASSPPGAGDTQYF
TRBJ2-2 | few | TRBD2 | TRBV11-3 | CASRFRAGDYGELFF
TRBJ2-4 | - | - | TRBV19 | CASSSAGGGKNIQYF
TRBJ1-1 | once | - | TRBV28 | CASSLRVNTEAFF
TRBJ1-1 | - | - | TRBV5-6 | CASSLGGLRVNTEAFF
TRBJ2-1 | - | TRBD2 | TRBV5-8 | CASSHIAGTYNEQFF
TRBJ2-7 | - | TRBD2 | TRBV6-2/TRBV6-3 | CASSYDRSERGGVEQYF
TRBJ2-3 | - | - | TRBV13 | CASSLRAPNTDTQYF
TRBJ1-1 | - | TRBD1 | TRBV28 | CASSATGVAEAFF
TRBJ1-4 | - | TRBD1 | TRBV7-9 | CASSLDRGNEKLFF
TRBJ2-3 | - | TRBD1 | TRBV6-6 | CASRPGQGKSDTQYF
TRBJ1-1 | once | - | TRBV9 | CASSPWTGNTEAFF
TRBJ2-1 | - | - | TRBV9 | CASSPPGGFYNEQFF
TRBJ2-7 | - | TRBD1 | TRBV18 | CASSRTRTGDEQYF
TRBJ2-1 | once | - | TRBV7-9 | CASSWAEDEQFF
TRBJ2-7 | - | - | TRBV28 | CASSYSNSYEQYF
TRBJ2-2 | - | - | TRBV4-2 | CASSQDQGSTGELFF